What follows are 10 T cell receptor beta chains derived from one specimen sequenced in a study of shared clonotypes between healthy human individuals. The method was immunoSEQ multiplex PCR; TCRdb's version includes in-frame clones alone and lacks a portion of them. The sample carries about 520,000 clones, approximately 82% recorded once. The sequenced material came from PBMCs. Receptors originate from a woman aged 40-49 years in good health. Some clones in this sample may be carry-over from other donors' samples.

This clone was recorded a few times. A read error likely explains this, since a far larger clone differs by one base. This chain connects TRBV7-9 to TRBJ2-7; D not resolved. Germline assignment: CDR1 SEHNR and CDR2 FQNEAQ (reference sequence). Trimming removed 1 base from V and 7 bases from J, with 17 bases in between. The length of the CDR3 is 15 residues. In DNA, the CDR3 is TGTGCCAGCAGCTTAGTTCCAGAGGCCTACAATGAGCAGTACTTC. This encodes CASSLVPEAYNEQYF.

Comments on this clone: Other DNA sequences in the same sample also yield this CDR3. The CDR3 nucleotides read TGCGCCAGCAGCTTGGAGGCTAGCGGAAGCTCCTACAATGAGCAGTTCTTC. Encoded protein: CASSLEASGSSYNEQFF. This chain connects TRBV5-1 to TRBJ2-1, with 7 bases fitting TRBD2. This CDR3 region has 17 residues. Germline loops: CDR1 SGHRS, CDR2 YFSETQ. V was pared by 0 bases and J by 0 bases, with 6 bases of the junction left unmatched.

This sequence joins TRBV5-4 and TRBJ2-3, with TRBD2 identical over 12 bases. The junction had 4 bases not matched to a gene; V was cut back by 4 bases and J by 1 base. The CDR3 totals 16 residues. Germline loops: CDR1 SGHNT, CDR2 YYREEE (reference sequence). The CDR3 spells CASSERLAGGTDTQYF. CDR3 sequence (DNA): TGTGCCAGCAGCGAACGACTAGCGGGAGGCACAGATACGCAGTATTTT.

The V gene is TRBV10-2, the J gene TRBJ2-7; 9 bases map to TRBD1. CDR3 size: 13 residues. The germline V gene has CDR1 WSHSY and CDR2 SAAADI. V was clipped by 6 bases and J by 7 bases; unmatched bases: 7. CDR3 in amino acids: CASRRDRVEEQYF. The CDR3 region has the DNA TGCGCCAGCAGGCGGGACAGGGTTGAGGAGCAGTACTTC.

The V gene is TRBV4-1, the J gene TRBJ2-3; 8 nucleotides align to TRBD2. This CDR3 has 16 residues. The J segment lost 5 bases and the V segment lost 4 bases, leaving 11 bases of the junction unmatched. Germline CDR1 is MGHRA and CDR2 is YSYEKL. The CDR3 region has the DNA TGCGCCAGCAGCCGGAGCGGGGGAACCCTAGGAGATACGCAGTATTTT. Protein: CASSRSGGTLGDTQYF.

The chain uses TRBV9 and TRBJ2-3; no firm D call. The germline CDR1 and CDR2 sequences are SGDLS and YYNGEE. Trimming removed 0 bases at V and 3 bases at J, with 14 bases between. The CDR3 extends over 16 amino acids. The CDR3 region has the DNA TGTGCCAGCAGCGTAGATGGTCGGAGTCGAACAGATACGCAGTATTTT. Amino acid sequence: CASSVDGRSRTDTQYF.

J is TRBJ1-4 and V is TRBV6-1; D is unclear. V gave up 3 bases and J gave up 2 bases, with 13 bases separating them. The CDR3 contains 16 residues. Germline loops: CDR1 MNHNS, CDR2 SASEGT. Written as DNA, the CDR3 is TGTGCCAGCAGTGAGTTTGGGCCGGGGACTAATGAAAAACTGTTTTTT. Protein product: CASSEFGPGTNEKLFF.

This clone was observed a handful of times. V gene TRBV10-3 combines with J gene TRBJ1-1; D possibly corresponds to TRBD1 (5 bases). Trimming stripped 10 bases from V and 3 bases from J, with 18 bases between. Germline CDR1 reads ENHRY; CDR2 reads SYGVKD. The CDR3 runs to 14 residues. The DNA of the CDR3 is TGTGCCACCAGATCGGGGTCGGGGGACACTGAAGCTTTCTTT. Its translation is CATRSGSGDTEAFF.

The V and J genes are TRBV5-5 and TRBJ1-1; D not resolved. Germline V gene sequence: CDR1 SGHKS, CDR2 YYEKEE (reference sequence). The CDR3 length is 13 residues. V was shortened by 6 bases and J by 5 bases, with 14 bases between the two germline ends. CDR3 loop: CASNLGLGTEAFF. The DNA for the CDR3 is TGTGCCAGCAACCTGGGTCTGGGGACTGAAGCTTTCTTT.

V gene TRBV11-2 combines with J gene TRBJ2-5, with D hard to call. The CDR3 is 12 residues long. Germline CDR1 SGHAT, CDR2 FQNNGV. Trimming shortened V by 4 bases and J by 4 bases, and 7 bases separated the two germline ends. CDR3 loop: CASSSPGETQYF. DNA of the CDR3: TGTGCCAGCAGCTCACCAGGAGAGACCCAGTACTTC.